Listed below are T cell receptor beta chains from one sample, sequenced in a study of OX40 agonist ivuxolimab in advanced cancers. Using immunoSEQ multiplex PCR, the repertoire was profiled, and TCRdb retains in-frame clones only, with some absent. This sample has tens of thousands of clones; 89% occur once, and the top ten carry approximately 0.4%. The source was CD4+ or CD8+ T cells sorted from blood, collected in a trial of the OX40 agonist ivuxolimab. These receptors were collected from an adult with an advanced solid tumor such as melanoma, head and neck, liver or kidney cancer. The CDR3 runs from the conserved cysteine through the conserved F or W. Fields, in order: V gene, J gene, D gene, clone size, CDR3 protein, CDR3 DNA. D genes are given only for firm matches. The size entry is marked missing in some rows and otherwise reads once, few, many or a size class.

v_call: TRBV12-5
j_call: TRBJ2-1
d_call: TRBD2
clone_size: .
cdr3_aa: CASGLVSLKGTSGIRTYNEQFF
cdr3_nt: TGTGCTAGTGGTTTGGTATCTCTTAAAGGGACTAGCGGGATTAGGACCTACAATGAGCAGTTCTTC

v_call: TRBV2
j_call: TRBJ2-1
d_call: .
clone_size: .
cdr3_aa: CASGGTFEQFF
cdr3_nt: TGTGCCAGCGGGGGGACTTTCGAGCAGTTCTTC

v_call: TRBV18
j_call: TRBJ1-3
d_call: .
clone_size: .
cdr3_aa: CASSPDRSSGNTIYF
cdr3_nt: TGTGCCAGCTCACCAGACAGAAGCTCTGGAAACACCATATATTTT

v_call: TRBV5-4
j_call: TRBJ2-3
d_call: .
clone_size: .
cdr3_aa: CASSRRWYF
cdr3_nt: TGTGCCAGCAGCCGCCGGTGGTATTTT

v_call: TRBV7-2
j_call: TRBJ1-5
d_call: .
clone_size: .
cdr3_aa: CASSRLRGADQPQHF
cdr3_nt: TGTGCCAGCAGCCGTCTACGGGGGGCGGACCAGCCCCAGCATTTT

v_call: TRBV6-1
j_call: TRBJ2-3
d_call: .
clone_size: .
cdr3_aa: CASSEGQTDTQYF
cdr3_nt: TGTGCCAGCAGTGAAGGGCAGACAGATACGCAGTATTTT

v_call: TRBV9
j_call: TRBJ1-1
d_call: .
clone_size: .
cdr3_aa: CASSVEGDTEAFF
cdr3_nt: TGTGCCAGCAGCGTAGAAGGCGATACTGAAGCTTTCTTT

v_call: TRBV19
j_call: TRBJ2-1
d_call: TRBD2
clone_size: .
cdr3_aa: CASSIRAGTSGNNEQFF
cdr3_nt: TGTGCCAGTAGTATAAGGGCCGGGACTAGCGGGAACAATGAGCAGTTCTTC

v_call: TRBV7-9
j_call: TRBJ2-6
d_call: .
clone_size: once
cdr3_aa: CASSLAQSFSGANVLTF
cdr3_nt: TGTGCCAGCAGCTTAGCGCAAAGCTTCTCTGGGGCCAACGTCCTGACTTTC

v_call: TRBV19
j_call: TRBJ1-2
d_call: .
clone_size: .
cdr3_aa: CASSIGQGGNYGYTF
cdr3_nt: TGTGCCAGTAGTATTGGCCAGGGTGGTAACTATGGCTACACCTTC

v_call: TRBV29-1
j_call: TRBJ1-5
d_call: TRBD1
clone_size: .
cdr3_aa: CSVAGTGGPGEPQHF
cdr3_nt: TGCAGCGTTGCGGGGACAGGGGGCCCGGGGGAGCCCCAGCATTTT

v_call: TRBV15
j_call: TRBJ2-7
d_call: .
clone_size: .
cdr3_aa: CATSSGQEGGEQYF
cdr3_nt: TGTGCCACCAGCAGTGGACAGGAGGGTGGCGAGCAGTACTTC

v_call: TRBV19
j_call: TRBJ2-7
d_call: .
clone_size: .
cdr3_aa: CASSIQGQSSYEQYF
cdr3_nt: TGTGCCAGTAGTATCCAGGGACAAAGCTCCTACGAGCAGTACTTC

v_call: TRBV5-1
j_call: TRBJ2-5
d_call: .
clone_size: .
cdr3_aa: CASSLAVTGAGETQYF
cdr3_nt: TGCGCCAGCAGCTTGGCGGTGACGGGGGCGGGAGAGACCCAGTACTTC

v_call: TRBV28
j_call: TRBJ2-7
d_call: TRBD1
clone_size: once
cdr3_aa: CASRSAGTGDYEQYF
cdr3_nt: TGTGCCAGCCGTTCTGCCGGGACAGGGGACTACGAGCAGTACTTC

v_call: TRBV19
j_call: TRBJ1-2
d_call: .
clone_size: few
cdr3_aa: CASSIVDGSYGYTF
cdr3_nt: TGTGCCAGTAGTATAGTGGACGGCTCATATGGCTACACCTTC

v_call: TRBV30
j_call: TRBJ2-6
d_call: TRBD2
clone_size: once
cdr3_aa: CAWSRASGRRSRANVLTF
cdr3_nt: TGTGCCTGGAGTCGGGCTAGCGGGAGGAGATCTAGGGCCAACGTCCTGACTTTC

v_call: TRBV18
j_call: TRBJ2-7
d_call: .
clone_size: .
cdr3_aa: CASSPPGTRYEQYF
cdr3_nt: TGTGCCAGCTCACCACCGGGAACCCGCTACGAGCAGTACTTC

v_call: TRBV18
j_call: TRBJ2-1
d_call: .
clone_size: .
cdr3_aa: CASSVGTDREQFF
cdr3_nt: TGTGCCAGCTCAGTCGGGACTGATCGTGAGCAGTTCTTC

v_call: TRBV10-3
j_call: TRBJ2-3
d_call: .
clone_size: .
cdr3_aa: CAISEYTDTQYF
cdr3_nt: TGTGCCATCAGTGAGTACACAGATACGCAGTATTTT

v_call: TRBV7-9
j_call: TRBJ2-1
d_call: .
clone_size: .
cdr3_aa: CASSPRALYNEQFF
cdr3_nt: TGTGCCAGCAGCCCCAGGGCCCTATACAATGAGCAGTTCTTC

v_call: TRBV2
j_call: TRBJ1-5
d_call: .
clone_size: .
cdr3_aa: CANSEVEGGYDQPQHF
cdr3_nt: TGTGCCAACAGTGAGGTAGAGGGAGGATACGATCAGCCCCAGCATTTT

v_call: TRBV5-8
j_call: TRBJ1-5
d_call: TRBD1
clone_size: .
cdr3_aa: CASSLYPQGEQPQHF
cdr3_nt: TGTGCCAGCAGCTTGTACCCGCAGGGGGAGCAGCCCCAGCATTTT

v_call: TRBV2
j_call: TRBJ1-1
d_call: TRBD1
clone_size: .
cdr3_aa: CASSGDRAYTEAFF
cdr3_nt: TGTGCCAGCAGTGGGGACAGAGCGTACACTGAAGCTTTCTTT

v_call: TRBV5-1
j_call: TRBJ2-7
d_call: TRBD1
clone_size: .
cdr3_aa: CASGRDRGYEQYF
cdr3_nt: TGCGCCAGCGGGAGGGACAGGGGCTACGAGCAGTACTTC